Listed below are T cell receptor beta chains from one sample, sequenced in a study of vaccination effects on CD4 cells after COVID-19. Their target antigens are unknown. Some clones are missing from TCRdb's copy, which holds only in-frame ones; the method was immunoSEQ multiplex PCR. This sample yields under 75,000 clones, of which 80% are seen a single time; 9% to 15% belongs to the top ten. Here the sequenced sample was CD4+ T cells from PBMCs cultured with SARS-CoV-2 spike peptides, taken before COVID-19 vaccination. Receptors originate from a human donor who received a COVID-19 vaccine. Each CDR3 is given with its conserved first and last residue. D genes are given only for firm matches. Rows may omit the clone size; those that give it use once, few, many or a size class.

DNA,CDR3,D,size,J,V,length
TGTGCCAGCAGCGAGAGGTGGATTAGCACAGATACGCAGTATTTT,CASSERWISTDTQYF,NA,few,TRBJ2-3,TRBV4-2,15
TGTGCCAGCGGGGGGAGAGGCAAAAACATTCAGTACTTC,CASGGRGKNIQYF,NA,NA,TRBJ2-4,TRBV2,13
TGTGCCAGCAGCCTACAGGGTGCGAACACTGAAGCTTTCTTT,CASSLQGANTEAFF,NA,NA,TRBJ1-1,TRBV7-8,14
TGTGCCACCAGCGGATCTAACTATGGCTACACCTTC,CATSGSNYGYTF,NA,NA,TRBJ1-2,TRBV15,12
TGTGCCAGCAGCGTAGGGGGCGGGACTTCCTACAATGAGCAGTTCTTC,CASSVGGGTSYNEQFF,NA,NA,TRBJ2-1,TRBV9,16
TGTGCCAGTTCCGAAGACAGGACGAACACTGAAGCTTTCTTT,CASSEDRTNTEAFF,NA,NA,TRBJ1-1,TRBV19,14
TGTGCCAGCGGTAGGAACACCGGGGAGCTGTTTTTT,CASGRNTGELFF,NA,few,TRBJ2-2,TRBV7-3,12
TGTGCCAGCAGCTCGTTCATAACAGGGGCTACTGAAGCTTTCTTT,CASSSFITGATEAFF,TRBD1,NA,TRBJ1-1,TRBV5-5,15
TGCGCCAGCAGCCCCCACAACACCGGGGAGCTGTTTTTT,CASSPHNTGELFF,NA,NA,TRBJ2-2,TRBV10-1,13
TGTGCCAGCAGCCTGGCTGGTCCGAACACCGGGGAGCTGTTTTTT,CASSLAGPNTGELFF,NA,NA,TRBJ2-2,TRBV3-1/TRBV3-2,15
TGTGCCAGCTCAAAAGGGACAGGGAGGGCGGCCACTGAAGCTTTCTTT,CASSKGTGRAATEAFF,TRBD1,NA,TRBJ1-1,TRBV18,16
TGTGCCAGCAGCTTAGTCTGGGCGACTAATGAAAAACTGTTTTTT,CASSLVWATNEKLFF,NA,NA,TRBJ1-4,TRBV11-2,15
TGTGCCAGCAGCCAAGAATCTGGGGGACGCCTGTGGGGACTACAAACATACTCCTACAATGAGCAGTTCTTC,CASSQESGGRLWGLQTYSYNEQFF,TRBD2,once,TRBJ2-1,TRBV3-1/TRBV3-2,24
TGTGCCAGCAGTCAACAGGGAAATTACCAGCCCCAGCATTTT,CASSQQGNYQPQHF,NA,NA,TRBJ1-5,TRBV2,14
TGCGCCAGCAGCTTGGGGCAGGGGGCTGGCTACACCTTC,CASSLGQGAGYTF,TRBD1,NA,TRBJ1-2,TRBV5-1,13
TGTGCCAGTAGTATAGCAGGGCTAGCGGGGGGTCGAGGAGAGACCCAGTACTTC,CASSIAGLAGGRGETQYF,TRBD2,NA,TRBJ2-5,TRBV19,18
TGCAGTTCCCGGGCCGAAGCTTTCTTT,CSSRAEAFF,NA,NA,TRBJ1-1,TRBV20-1,9
TGTGCCAGCAGACCACAGGGGGGAGAGGGCGGGGAGCTGTTTTTT,CASRPQGGEGGELFF,TRBD1,NA,TRBJ2-2,TRBV6-5,15
TGCGCCAGCAGCTTGGCGACAGGAGGTGGCACAGATACGCAGTATTTT,CASSLATGGGTDTQYF,NA,once,TRBJ2-3,TRBV5-1,16
TGTGCCAGCAGCGAAGTCGCCCGTGGCTACACCTTC,CASSEVARGYTF,NA,NA,TRBJ1-2,TRBV3-1/TRBV3-2,12
TGTGCCAGCAGCTTACAGGGAGGGAACACTGAAGCTTTCTTT,CASSLQGGNTEAFF,NA,NA,TRBJ1-1,TRBV7-9,14
TGTGCCAGCAGGCAGGGGGGAACTAATGAAAAACTGTTTTTT,CASRQGGTNEKLFF,TRBD1,NA,TRBJ1-4,TRBV28,14
TGTGCCAGCAGAGTCGGGAGTGGAAACACCATATATTTT,CASRVGSGNTIYF,NA,NA,TRBJ1-3,TRBV6-5,13
TGTGCCACCAGTGAATCTGGGGCAGGGGATAGCAATGAGCAGTTCTTC,CATSESGAGDSNEQFF,NA,few,TRBJ2-1,TRBV24-1,16
TGCGCCAGCAGCCGTAGCGAGTTGAACACTGAAGCTTTCTTT,CASSRSELNTEAFF,NA,NA,TRBJ1-1,TRBV4-1,14
TGTGCCAGCAGCCGGTTATCAGCGAACACCGGGGAGCTGTTTTTT,CASSRLSANTGELFF,NA,NA,TRBJ2-2,TRBV3-1/TRBV3-2,15
TGTGCCAGCATGGGACAGACTAATGAAAAACTGTTTTTT,CASMGQTNEKLFF,TRBD1,NA,TRBJ1-4,TRBV2,13
TGCGCCAGCAGCTTGGCCGGCGCAGGGGGCGAAAAACTGTTTTTT,CASSLAGAGGEKLFF,TRBD1,NA,TRBJ1-4,TRBV5-1,15